This passage covers 10 T cell receptor beta chains from one sample sequenced in a study of blood T cell repertoires in COVID-19. Only in-frame clones appear in the TCRdb table, and some are missing; sequencing was by immunoSEQ multiplex PCR. Of roughly 220,000 clones listed, 84% are singletons. Sequenced material: peripheral blood. These receptors originate from a man between 25 and 39 years old with active or convalescent COVID-19.

Written as DNA, the CDR3 is TGTGCCAGCAGTGAAAGAGCAAGGCAAGGCGGTCACAATGAGCAGTTCTTC. Its translation: CASSERARQGGHNEQFF. The chain links TRBV2 to TRBJ2-1, with D uncertain. Between the trimmed V and J ends, which lost 2 bases and 5 bases, there was a span of 19 bases. The CDR3 length is 17 residues. The germline gives CDR1 SNHLY, CDR2 FYNNEI.

J is TRBJ2-2 and V is TRBV7-9; 9 bases are shared with TRBD2. Germline assignment: CDR1 SEHNR and CDR2 FQNEAQ (reference sequence). V lost 5 bases and J lost 2; bases outside the gene matches: 3. The CDR3 consists of 15 residues. CDR3 coding DNA: TGTGCCAGCAGCCCTAGCGGGACCAACACCGGGGAGCTGTTTTTT. This encodes CASSPSGTNTGELFF. Supplemented by reference TRBV7-9 and TRBJ2-2, the full variable domain reads DTGVSQNPRHKITKRGQNVTFRCDPISEHNRLYWYRQTLGQGPEFLTYFQNEAQLEKSRLLSDRFSAERPKGSFSTLEIQRTEQGDSAMYLCASSPSGTNTGELFFGEGSRLTVL.

The gene calls are TRBV14 and TRBJ2-5, with 9 positions matching TRBD1. The germline CDR1 and CDR2 sequences are SGHDN and FVKESK. The V segment lost 2 bases and the J segment 1 base; nucleotides outside the gene matches: 5. The CDR3 is 16 amino acids. This CDR3 reads CASSQRDRALQETQYF. CDR3 DNA: TGTGCCAGCAGCCAACGGGACAGGGCCCTCCAAGAGACCCAGTACTTC.

The gene calls are TRBV7-2 and TRBJ2-7, with a weak D call TRBD1 (6 bases). V lost 5 bases to trimming and J lost 2 bases, with 16 bases between them. The CDR3 runs 15 residues. Germline lookup yields CDR1 SGHTA and CDR2 FQGNSA. The CDR3 spells CASSVWTEKTYEQYF. The CDR3 DNA reads as TGTGCCAGCAGCGTATGGACAGAAAAAACCTACGAGCAGTACTTC.

The table lists this clone with a count of one. The chain recombines TRBV9 with TRBJ2-3; 8 bases agree with TRBD1. Germline values: CDR1 SGDLS, CDR2 YYNGEE. This CDR3 is built from 13 residues. J lost 5 bases, V lost 5 bases, and 4 bases had no gene match. The CDR3 here is CASRDRAGDTQYF. The CDR3 DNA reads as TGTGCCAGCAGGGACAGGGCAGGAGATACGCAGTATTTT.

J is TRBJ2-5 and V is TRBV27, with 7 nucleotides matching TRBD2. The V and J ends lost 3 bases and 4 bases, in that order; junction bases with no gene match: 11. The CDR3 contains 16 residues. Germline V gives CDR1 MNHEY, CDR2 SMNVEV (reference sequence). The CDR3 loop is CASSFRTREVTETQYF. CDR3 DNA sequence: TGTGCCAGCAGTTTCCGGACTAGGGAGGTCACAGAGACCCAGTACTTC.

This chain uses TRBV28 with TRBJ1-2; 7 positions match TRBD1. Germline V gives CDR1 MDHEN, CDR2 SYDVKM. V dropped 5 bases and J dropped 4; count of bases not matched to a gene: 4. The CDR3 is made up of 13 amino acids. CDR3 amino acids: CASSPGQVYGYTF. CDR3 in DNA: TGTGCCAGCAGTCCTGGACAGGTCTATGGCTACACCTTC.

The V and J genes are TRBV10-3 and TRBJ2-3; possibly TRBD1 for D (5 bases). CDR1 ENHRY and CDR2 SYGVKD come from the germline V gene. V lost 7 bases to trimming and J lost 2 bases, with 19 bases between them. CDR3 length equals 16 residues. The DNA of the CDR3 is TGTGCCATCAATGGAAGGACACGCGATCCCACAGATACGCAGTATTTT. This gives the protein CAINGRTRDPTDTQYF.

Concerning this clone itself: The same CDR3 arises from other DNA sequences in this sample as well. This chain connects TRBV18 to TRBJ2-5; D is possibly TRBD2 (5 bases). Looked up from germline, CDR1 is KGHSH and CDR2 is LQKENI. The length of the CDR3 is 13 residues. V was cut by 6 bases and J by 5 bases, with 13 bases left in between. DNA of the CDR3: TGTGCCAGCTCGCCGGGATTGAGGGAGACCCAGTACTTC. Amino acid sequence: CASSPGLRETQYF.

The chain is built from TRBV28 and TRBJ1-5; perhaps TRBD1 as D (5 bases). The length of the CDR3 is 17 residues. From germline, CDR1 is MDHEN and CDR2 SYDVKM. V was cut by 6 bases and J by 6 bases, with 24 bases left in between. This CDR3 reads CASRPQSPRAGGQPQHF. CDR3 coding DNA: TGTGCCAGCAGACCCCAGAGCCCCAGGGCGGGAGGTCAGCCCCAGCATTTT. The full variable domain, its missing parts supplied by reference TRBV28 and TRBJ1-5, is DVKVTQSSRYLVKRTGEKVFLECVQDMDHENMFWYRQDPGLGLRLIYFSYDVKMKEKGDIPEGYSVSREKKERFSLILESASTNQTSMYLCASRPQSPRAGGQPQHFGDGTRLSIL.